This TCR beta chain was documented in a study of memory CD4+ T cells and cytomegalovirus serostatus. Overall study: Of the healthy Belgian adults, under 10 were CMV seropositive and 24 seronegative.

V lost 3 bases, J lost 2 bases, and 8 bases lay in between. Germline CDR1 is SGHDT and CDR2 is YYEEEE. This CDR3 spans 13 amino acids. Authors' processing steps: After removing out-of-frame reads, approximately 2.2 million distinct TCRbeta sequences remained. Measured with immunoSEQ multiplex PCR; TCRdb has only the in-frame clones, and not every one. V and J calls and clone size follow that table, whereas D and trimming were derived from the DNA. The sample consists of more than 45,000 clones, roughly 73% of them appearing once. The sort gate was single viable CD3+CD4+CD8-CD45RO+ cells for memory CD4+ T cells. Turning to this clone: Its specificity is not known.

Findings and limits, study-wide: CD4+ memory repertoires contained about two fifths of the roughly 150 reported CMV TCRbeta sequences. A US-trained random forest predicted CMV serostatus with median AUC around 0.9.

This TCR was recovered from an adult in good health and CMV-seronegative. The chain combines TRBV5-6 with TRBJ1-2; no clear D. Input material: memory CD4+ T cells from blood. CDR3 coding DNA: TGTGCCAGCAGCTCCCTGACGAACTATGGCTACACCTTC. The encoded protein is CASSSLTNYGYTF. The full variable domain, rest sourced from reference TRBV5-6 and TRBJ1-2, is DAGVTQSPTHLIKTRGQQVTLRCSPKSGHDTVSWYQQALGQGPQFIFQYYEEEERQRGNFPDRFSGHQFPNYSSELNVNALLLGDSALYLCASSSLTNYGYTFGSGTRLTVV.